These 7 T cell receptor delta chains originate from one sample sequenced in a study of γδ T cells in repeated Plasmodium falciparum infection. Vgamma9/Vdelta2+ and Vdelta2-negative gammadelta T cells were flow-sorted from PBMC for bulk sequencing. TCRdb reanalysed the multiplex PCR reads via CATT. The table lists around 50,000 delta-chain clones, approximately 1.8% of them singletons. Sequenced sample: gamma-delta T cells from blood. The source is a pool of human donors (malaria-infected and uninfected, not separated).

This clone was observed a handful of times. This likely reflects a read error, since a far larger clone is one base away. The sample carries other DNA sequences with the same CDR3. No J gene was named, though the V gene is TRDV2; TRDD3 was called by the table and not checked on the DNA. CDR1 is GEAIGNYY, CDR2 EKD, per germline. This CDR3 spans 18 amino acids. The CDR3 loop reads CACDAVGDKDPYTDKLIF. In DNA form, the CDR3 reads TGTGCCTGTGACGCGGTGGGGGATAAAGACCCTTATACCGATAAACTCATCTTC.

This clone has a count of ten or more. The translation of this DNA and the TCRdb protein of a much larger clone differ at residue 11, probably owing to a read error; the protein shown here is translated from the DNA. The chain uses TRDV2 and TRDJ1; 9 nucleotides align to TRDD3. No J gene was available from TCRdb, and it was assigned here by a germline match of the DNA. The CDR3 has 18 amino acids. The ends lost 0 bases at V and 3 bases at J; junction bases unmatched: 13. Germline V lookup: CDR1 GEAIGNYY, CDR2 EKD. This CDR3 reads CACDTVTSGGCGPDKLIF. CDR3 nucleotide sequence: TGTGCCTGTGACACCGTAACCTCTGGGGGATGCGGTCCCGATAAACTCATCTTT.

This clone came up a few times. The chain uses TRDV1 and TRDJ1, with 11 bases matching TRDD3. The J gene is absent in TCRdb and was assigned here via DNA matching to germline. V dropped 0 bases and J dropped 0; count of bases not matched to a gene: 15. Germline CDR1 is TSWWSYY and CDR2 is QGS. The CDR3 totals 21 residues. The CDR3 reads CALGELTWYWGIRAYTDKLIF. The CDR3 DNA sequence: TGTGCTCTTGGGGAACTAACCTGGTACTGGGGGATAAGGGCGTACACCGATAAACTCATCTTT.

Notes on this clone: It may be a read error: a sequence one base away is much more abundant. This sequence joins TRDV2 and TRDJ1, with 12 bases identical to TRDD3. TCRdb is silent on the J gene; assignment here came from matching the DNA to germline. Germline-derived CDR1 and CDR2 are GEAIGNYY and EKD. The V segment lost 3 bases and the J segment 3 bases; nucleotides outside the gene matches: 10. This CDR3 has 17 residues. CDR3 in DNA: TGTGCCTGTGACCTACTGGGGGATACAGGAGGGGCCGATAAACTCATCTTT. Its protein product is CACDLLGDTGGADKLIF.

This clone turned up a few times. For this DNA, TCRdb reports the protein of a much larger clone, which diverges at residue 12, most likely from a read error; the protein presented here is translated directly from the DNA. The chain combines TRDV1 with TRDJ1, with 8 bases fitting TRDD3. No J gene was available from TCRdb, and it was assigned here by a germline match of the DNA. The CDR3 covers 21 residues. Germline-derived CDR1 and CDR2 are TSWWSYY and QGS. V lost 0 bases, J lost 0 bases, and 18 bases stayed unmatched. As DNA, the CDR3 is TGTGCTCTTGGGGAACTAGTAGGTTCTCCTAGGCGGGGATACCACACCGATAAACTCATCTTT. Its translation: CALGELVGSPRRGYHTDKLIF.

This clone was detected a few times. The translation of this DNA and the TCRdb protein of a much larger clone differ at residue 14, probably owing to a read error; the protein shown here is translated from the DNA. This chain connects TRDV2 to TRDJ1, with 10 bases matching TRDD3. TCRdb records no J gene; here it was assigned by comparing the DNA to germline. The length of the CDR3 is 18 residues. Germline assignment: CDR1 GEAIGNYY and CDR2 EKD. CDR3 region: CACDHSSLGDPYTEKLIF. CDR3 sequence (DNA): TGTGCCTGTGACCATTCTTCACTGGGGGATCCGTACACCGAGAAACTCATCTTT.

This clone was counted between two and nine times. The TCRdb protein comes from a much larger clone and disagrees with this DNA's translation at residue 9, likely due to a read error; the protein given here is derived from the DNA. This sequence joins TRDV1 and TRDJ1, with 10 nucleotides matching TRDD3. The J gene, missing from TCRdb, was assigned here through DNA to germline matching. The CDR3 totals 23 residues. Per germline, CDR1 TSWWSYY and CDR2 QGS. Trimming removed 5 bases from V and 1 base from J; junction bases left unmatched: 28. CDR3 sequence reads: CALGKPLRLLPTGGCGITDKLIF. In DNA, the CDR3 is TGTGCTCTTGGGAAGCCCCTCCGCCTCCTACCAACTGGGGGATGCGGGATCACCGATAAACTCATCTTT.